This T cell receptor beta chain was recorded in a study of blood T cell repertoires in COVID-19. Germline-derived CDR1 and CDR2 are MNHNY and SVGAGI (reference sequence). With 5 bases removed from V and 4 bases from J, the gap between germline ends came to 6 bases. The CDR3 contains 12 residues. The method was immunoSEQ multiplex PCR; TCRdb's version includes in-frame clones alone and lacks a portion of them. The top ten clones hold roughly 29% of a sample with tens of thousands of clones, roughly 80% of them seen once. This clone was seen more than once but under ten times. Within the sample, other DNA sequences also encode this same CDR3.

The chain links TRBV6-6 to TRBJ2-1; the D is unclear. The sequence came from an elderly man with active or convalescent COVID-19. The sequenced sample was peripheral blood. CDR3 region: CASSRPYNEQFF. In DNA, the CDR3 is TGTGCCAGCAGTCGCCCGTACAATGAGCAGTTCTTC.